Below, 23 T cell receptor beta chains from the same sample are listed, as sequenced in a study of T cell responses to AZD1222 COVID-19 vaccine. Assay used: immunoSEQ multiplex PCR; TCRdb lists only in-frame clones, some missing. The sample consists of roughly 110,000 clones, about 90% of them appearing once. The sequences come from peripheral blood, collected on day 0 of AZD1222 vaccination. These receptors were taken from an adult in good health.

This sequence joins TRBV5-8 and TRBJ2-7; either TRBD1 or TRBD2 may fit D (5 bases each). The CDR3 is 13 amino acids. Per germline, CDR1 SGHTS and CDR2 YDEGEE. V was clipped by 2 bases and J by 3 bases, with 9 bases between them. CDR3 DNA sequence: TGTGCCAGCAGCTTCGAGGGGTACTACGAGCAGTACTTC. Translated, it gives CASSFEGYYEQYF. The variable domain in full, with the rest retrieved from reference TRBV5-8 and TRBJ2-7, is EAGVTQSPTHLIKTRGQQATLRCSPISGHTSVYWYQQALGLGLQFLLWYDEGEERNRGNFPPRFSGRQFPNYSSELNVNALELEDSALYLCASSFEGYYEQYFGPGTRLTVT.

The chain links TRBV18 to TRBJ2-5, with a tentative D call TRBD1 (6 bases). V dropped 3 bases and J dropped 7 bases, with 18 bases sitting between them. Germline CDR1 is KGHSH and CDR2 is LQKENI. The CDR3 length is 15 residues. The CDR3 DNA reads TGTGCCAGCTCACCGGTCGAGAGGGGGTCGGGGACCCAGTACTTC. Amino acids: CASSPVERGSGTQYF.

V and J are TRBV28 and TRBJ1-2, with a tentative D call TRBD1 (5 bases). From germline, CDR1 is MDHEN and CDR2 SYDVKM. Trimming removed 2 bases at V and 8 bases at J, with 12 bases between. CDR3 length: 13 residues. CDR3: CASSLGGVVGYTF. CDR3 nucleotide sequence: TGTGCCAGCAGTTTAGGGGGGGTTGTAGGCTACACCTTC.

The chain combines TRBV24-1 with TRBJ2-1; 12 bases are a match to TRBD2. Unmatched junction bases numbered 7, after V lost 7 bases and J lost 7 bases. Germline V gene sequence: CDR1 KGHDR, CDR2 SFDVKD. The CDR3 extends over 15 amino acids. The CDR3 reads CATSRTSGTANEQFF. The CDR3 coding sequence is TGTGCCACCAGCCGGACTAGCGGGACCGCAAATGAGCAGTTCTTC.

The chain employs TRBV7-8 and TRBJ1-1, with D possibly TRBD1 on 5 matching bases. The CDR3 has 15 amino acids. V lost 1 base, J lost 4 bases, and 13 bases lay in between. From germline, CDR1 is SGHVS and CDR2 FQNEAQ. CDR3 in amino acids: CASSLEGRGGTEAFF. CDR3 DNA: TGTGCCAGCAGCTTAGAAGGCCGGGGCGGCACTGAAGCTTTCTTT.

The CDR3 reads CASSRVPHGTDTQYF. CDR3 DNA sequence: TGTGCCAGCAGTCGAGTCCCACATGGCACAGATACGCAGTATTTT. The chain joins TRBV27 to TRBJ2-3; D call uncertain. This CDR3 comprises 15 residues. Germline CDR1 reads MNHEY; CDR2 reads SMNVEV (reference sequence). Deletions cut 5 bases from V and 1 base from J, with 13 bases between.

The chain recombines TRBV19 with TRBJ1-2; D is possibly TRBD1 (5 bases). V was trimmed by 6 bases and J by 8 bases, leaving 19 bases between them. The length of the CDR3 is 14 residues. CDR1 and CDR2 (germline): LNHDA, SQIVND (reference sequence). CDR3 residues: CASRAGKSGGGYTF. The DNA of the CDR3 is TGTGCCAGTAGGGCAGGGAAGTCCGGCGGGGGCTACACCTTC.

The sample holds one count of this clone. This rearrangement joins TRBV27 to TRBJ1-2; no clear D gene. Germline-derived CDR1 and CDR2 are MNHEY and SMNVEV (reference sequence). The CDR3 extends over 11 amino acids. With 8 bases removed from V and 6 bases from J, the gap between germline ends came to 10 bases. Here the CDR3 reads CASGAVDGYTF. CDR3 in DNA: TGTGCCAGCGGCGCGGTTGATGGCTACACCTTC.

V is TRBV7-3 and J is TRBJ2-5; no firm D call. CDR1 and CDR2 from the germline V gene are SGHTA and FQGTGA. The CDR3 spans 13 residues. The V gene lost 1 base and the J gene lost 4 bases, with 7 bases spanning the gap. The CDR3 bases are TGTGCCAGCAGCTTAAGGCGCAGAGAGACCCAGTACTTC. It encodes CASSLRRRETQYF.

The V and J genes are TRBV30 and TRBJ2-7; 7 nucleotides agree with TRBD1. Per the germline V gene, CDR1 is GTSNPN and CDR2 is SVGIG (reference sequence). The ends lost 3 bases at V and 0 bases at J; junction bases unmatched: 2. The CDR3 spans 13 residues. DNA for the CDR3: TGTGCCTGGAGGGGGACAGCCTCCTACGAGCAGTACTTC. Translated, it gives CAWRGTASYEQYF. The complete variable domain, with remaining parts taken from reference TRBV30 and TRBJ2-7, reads SQTIHQWPATLVQPVGSPLSLECTVEGTSNPNLYWYRQAAGRGLQLLFYSVGIGQISSEVPQNLSASRPQDRQFILSSKKLLLSDSGFYLCAWRGTASYEQYFGPGTRLTVT.

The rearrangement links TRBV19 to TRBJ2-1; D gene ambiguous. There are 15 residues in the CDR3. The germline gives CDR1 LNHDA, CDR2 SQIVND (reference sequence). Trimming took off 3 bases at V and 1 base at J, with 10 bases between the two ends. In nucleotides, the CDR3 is TGTGCCAGTAGTATGAAGGCTGGATCCTACAATGAGCAGTTCTTC. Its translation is CASSMKAGSYNEQFF.

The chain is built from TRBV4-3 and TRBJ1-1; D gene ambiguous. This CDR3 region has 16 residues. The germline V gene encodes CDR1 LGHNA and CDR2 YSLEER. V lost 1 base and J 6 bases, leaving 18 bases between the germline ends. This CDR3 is CASSQGTFGRSAEAFF. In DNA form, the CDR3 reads TGCGCCAGCAGCCAAGGTACCTTCGGACGAAGCGCTGAAGCTTTCTTT.

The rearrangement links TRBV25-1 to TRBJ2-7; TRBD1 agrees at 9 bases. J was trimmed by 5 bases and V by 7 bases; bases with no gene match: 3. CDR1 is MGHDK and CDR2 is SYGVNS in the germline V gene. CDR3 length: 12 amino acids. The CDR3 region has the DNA TGTGCCAGCACAGGGACAGGGCACGAGCAGTACTTC. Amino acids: CASTGTGHEQYF.

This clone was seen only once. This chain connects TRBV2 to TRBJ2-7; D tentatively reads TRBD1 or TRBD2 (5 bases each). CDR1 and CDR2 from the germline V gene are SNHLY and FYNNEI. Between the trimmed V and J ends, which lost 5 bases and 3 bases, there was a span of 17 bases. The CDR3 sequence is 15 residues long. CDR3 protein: CASSRHTGTNYEQYF. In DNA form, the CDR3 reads TGTGCCAGCAGTCGACATACCGGGACCAACTACGAGCAGTACTTC.

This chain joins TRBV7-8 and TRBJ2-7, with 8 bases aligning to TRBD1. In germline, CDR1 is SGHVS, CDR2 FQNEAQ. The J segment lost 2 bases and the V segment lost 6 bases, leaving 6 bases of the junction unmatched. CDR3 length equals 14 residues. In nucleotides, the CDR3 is TGTGCCAGCAGACTACAGGGGGTCGCCTACGAGCAGTACTTC. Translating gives CASRLQGVAYEQYF.

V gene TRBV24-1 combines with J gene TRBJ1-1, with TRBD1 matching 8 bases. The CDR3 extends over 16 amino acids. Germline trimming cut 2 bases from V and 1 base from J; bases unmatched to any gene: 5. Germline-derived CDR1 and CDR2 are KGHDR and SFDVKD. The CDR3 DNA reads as TGTGCCACCAGTGATTCTACCAGGGGGCCGAACACTGAAGCTTTCTTT. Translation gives CATSDSTRGPNTEAFF.

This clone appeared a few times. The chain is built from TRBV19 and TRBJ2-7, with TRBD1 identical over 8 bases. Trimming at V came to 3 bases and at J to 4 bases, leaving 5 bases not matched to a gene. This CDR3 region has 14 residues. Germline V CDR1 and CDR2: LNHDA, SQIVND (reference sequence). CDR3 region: CASSMGDRIYEQYF. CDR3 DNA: TGTGCCAGTAGTATGGGGGACAGGATTTACGAGCAGTACTTC.

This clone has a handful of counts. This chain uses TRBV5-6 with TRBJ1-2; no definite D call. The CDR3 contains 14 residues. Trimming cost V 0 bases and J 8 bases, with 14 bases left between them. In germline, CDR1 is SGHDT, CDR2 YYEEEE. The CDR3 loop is CASSLVREVYGYTF. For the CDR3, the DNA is TGTGCCAGCAGCTTGGTAAGGGAGGTCTACGGCTACACCTTC.

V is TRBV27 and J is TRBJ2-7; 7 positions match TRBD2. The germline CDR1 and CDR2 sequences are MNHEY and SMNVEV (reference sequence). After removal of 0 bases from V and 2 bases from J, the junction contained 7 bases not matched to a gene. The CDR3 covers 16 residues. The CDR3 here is CASSLSIYSGAYEQYF. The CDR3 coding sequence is TGTGCCAGCAGTTTATCGATTTACAGCGGGGCCTACGAGCAGTACTTC.

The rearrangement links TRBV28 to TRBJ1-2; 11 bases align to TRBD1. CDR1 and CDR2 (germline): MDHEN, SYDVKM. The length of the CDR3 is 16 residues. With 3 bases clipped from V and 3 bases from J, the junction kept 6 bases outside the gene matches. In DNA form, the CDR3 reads TGTGCCAGCAGTTTTGTTGGGGACAGGGGGGACTATGGCTACACCTTC. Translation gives CASSFVGDRGDYGYTF.

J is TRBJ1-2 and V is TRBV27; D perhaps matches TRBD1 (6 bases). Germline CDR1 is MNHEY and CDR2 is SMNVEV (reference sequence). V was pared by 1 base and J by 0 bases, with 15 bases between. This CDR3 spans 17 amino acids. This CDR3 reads CASSLWGPDSTNYGYTF. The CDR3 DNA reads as TGTGCCAGCAGTTTATGGGGGCCGGACAGTACTAACTATGGCTACACCTTC.

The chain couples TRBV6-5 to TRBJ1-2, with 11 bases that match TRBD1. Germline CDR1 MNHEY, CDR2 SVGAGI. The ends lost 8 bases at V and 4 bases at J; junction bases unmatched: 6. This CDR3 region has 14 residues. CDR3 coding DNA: TGTGCCAGCGGAGGACAGGGGGCCGGCTATGGCTACACCTTC. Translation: CASGGQGAGYGYTF.

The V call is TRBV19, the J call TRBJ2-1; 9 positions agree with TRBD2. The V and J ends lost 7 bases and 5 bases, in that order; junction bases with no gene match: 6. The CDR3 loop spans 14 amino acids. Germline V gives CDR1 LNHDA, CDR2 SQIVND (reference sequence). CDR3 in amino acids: CASTLAGRDNEQFF. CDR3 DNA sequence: TGTGCCAGTACCCTAGCGGGAAGGGACAATGAGCAGTTCTTC. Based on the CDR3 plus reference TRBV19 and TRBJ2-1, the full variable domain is DGGITQSPKYLFRKEGQNVTLSCEQNLNHDAMYWYRQDPGQGLRLIYYSQIVNDFQKGDIAEGYSVSREKKESFPLTVTSAQKNPTAFYLCASTLAGRDNEQFFGPGTRLTVL.